This T cell receptor (beta chain) was recorded in a study of T cell repertoires in cytomegalovirus infection. Background on the study: From public TCR beta signatures came an indication of both CMV infection and matching HLA type. Study outcomes and limitations: Dominant in the ex vivo response were TCR beta clonotypes restricted by HLA-C and specific for CMV. Summed frequency of public TCR beta families distinguished CMV carriers with the relevant HLA.

TCRdb called the reads again in MiXCR, with one record for every CDR3 protein. Of 490,000 or so distinct CDR3 sequences in the sample, roughly 10% were seen once. This clonotype has a count of ten or more. Its target is unknown. The length of the CDR3 is 14 residues. V lost 6 bases to trimming and J lost 0 bases; unmatched junction nucleotides: 6. Germline lookup yields CDR1 DFQATT and CDR2 SNEGSKA (reference sequence). The TCR sequence derives from a human donor in good health (CMV status not recorded). Some clones in this sample may be carry-over from other donors' samples. The chain carries TRBV20-1 and TRBJ2-7, with 9 nucleotides matching TRBD2. The sample taken for sequencing was PBMCs. CDR3 amino acids: CSAPLAGSSYEQYF. The DNA for the CDR3 is TGCAGTGCGCCGCTAGCGGGGAGCTCCTACGAGCAGTACTTC.